These 13 T cell receptor beta chains share one sample of origin, sequenced in a study of post-analysis software for immune sequencing data. The study's findings and limits: Roughly 5 TRBV segments occurring more often in patients than controls included TRBV5-6, TRBV5-1 and TRBV20-1.

Carried by the TCR beta cDNA libraries were unique molecular identifiers. TCRdb processed the PCR reads anew with MiXCR; each CDR3 protein has one entry. Among about 680,000 distinct CDR3 sequences listed, approximately 59% were seen once. These receptors' targets are unknown. The sequenced sample was blood. The receptors originated from a girl aged 2-10 years with multiple sclerosis.

The V and J genes are TRBV29-1 and TRBJ2-1, with a weak D call TRBD1 (5 bases). Germline assignment: CDR1 SQVTM and CDR2 ANQGSEA. The CDR3 extends over 11 amino acids. The V and J ends lost 5 bases and 4 bases respectively, with 6 bases between them. In DNA, the CDR3 is TGCAGCGTTAGGGGTTACAATGAGCAGTTCTTC. It encodes CSVRGYNEQFF.

In the case of this clonotype: Relative to the germline gene, one junction end is altered; a read error may explain this. As DNA, the CDR3 is TGTGCCAGCAGTTACGATGGGCGGCCAAGGAACACCGGGGAGCGGTTTTTT. The encoded protein is CASSYDGRPRNTGERFF. J is TRBJ2-2 and V is TRBV6-6, with D possibly matching TRBD2 (5 bases). Germline lookup yields CDR1 MNHNY and CDR2 SVGAGI (reference sequence). The CDR3 length is 17 residues.

The rearrangement uses TRBV7-9 and TRBJ1-3; 7 bases match TRBD1. Germline lookup yields CDR1 SEHNR and CDR2 FQNEAQ (reference sequence). V lost 5 bases to trimming and J lost 1 base; unmatched junction nucleotides: 5. This CDR3 region has 15 residues. The CDR3 DNA reads TGTGCCAGCAGCCCCCAGGGGGGTTCTGGAAACACCATATATTTT. It specifies CASSPQGGSGNTIYF.

The rearrangement joins TRBV5-1 to TRBJ1-2; D might be TRBD1 (5 bases). CDR3 length: 15 amino acids. V lost 2 bases and J 3 bases, leaving 14 bases between the germline ends. Germline V gene data show CDR1 as SGHRS and CDR2 as YFSETQ. CDR3 bases: TGCGCCAGCAGCTTTCAGGGTCCTGGGGACTATGGCTACACCTTC. Residues: CASSFQGPGDYGYTF.

The chain combines TRBV21-1 with TRBJ2-5; TRBD1 is the table's D call, not checked against the DNA. TRBV21-1 is a pseudogene segment. The CDR3 loop spans 11 amino acids. CDR3 protein: CASCNRGPQYF. The CDR3 coding sequence is TGTGCCAGCTGTAACCGGGGGCCCCAGTACTTC.

J is TRBJ2-1 and V is TRBV30; TRBD2 aligns across 9 bases. V lost 2 bases to trimming and J lost 6 bases; unmatched junction nucleotides: 5. The CDR3 sequence is 14 residues long. Germline V lookup: CDR1 GTSNPN, CDR2 SVGIG (reference sequence). CDR3 sequence: CAWSPVGLANEQFF. The CDR3 DNA is TGTGCCTGGAGTCCGGTGGGACTAGCCAATGAGCAGTTCTTC.

This clonotype was seen a handful of times. The V gene is TRBV24-1, the J gene TRBJ2-5; D may match TRBD1 or TRBD2 (6 bases each). V was shortened by 3 bases and J by 2 bases, with 12 bases between the two germline ends. The CDR3 is 15 amino acids. Germline CDR1 reads KGHDR; CDR2 reads SFDVKD. The CDR3 here is CATSDAQGRQETQYF. Written as DNA, the CDR3 is TGTGCCACCAGTGATGCCCAGGGGAGGCAAGAGACCCAGTACTTC.

This chain links TRBV7-2 with TRBJ1-4, with D unresolved. The CDR3 totals 14 residues. Germline V gene lookup returns CDR1 SGHTA and CDR2 FQGNSA. Between the trimmed V and J ends, which lost 3 bases and 1 base, there was a span of 6 bases. The DNA for the CDR3 is TGTGCCAGCAGCTTTAAAGGAACTAATGAAAAACTGTTTTTT. Residues: CASSFKGTNEKLFF.

This rearrangement joins TRBV20-1 to TRBJ2-3; TRBD2 matches 12 bases. J was trimmed by 4 bases and V by 6 bases; bases with no gene match: 8. The CDR3 totals 15 residues. Germline V gene data show CDR1 as DFQATT and CDR2 as SNEGSKA (reference sequence). CDR3 sequence reads: CSASPLAGGPDTQYF. In DNA form, the CDR3 reads TGCAGTGCAAGCCCTCTAGCGGGAGGGCCAGATACGCAGTATTTT.

CDR3 in amino acids: CASSEEGTGTDTQYF. The CDR3 nucleotides are TGTGCCAGCAGCGAAGAGGGTACTGGCACAGATACGCAGTATTTT. This sequence joins TRBV7-2 and TRBJ2-3; D perhaps matches TRBD2 (5 bases). The CDR3 spans 15 residues. Germline values: CDR1 SGHTA, CDR2 FQGNSA. V gave up 5 bases and J gave up 1 base, with 13 bases separating them.

This rearrangement joins TRBV3-1 to TRBJ2-1; 11 bases align to TRBD2. The CDR3 length is 16 residues. CDR1 is LGHDT and CDR2 is YNNKEL in the germline V gene (reference sequence). The J segment lost 7 bases and the V segment lost 0 bases, leaving 5 bases of the junction unmatched. CDR3 sequence reads: CASSQDLAGGSNEQFF. CDR3 DNA sequence: TGTGCCAGCAGCCAAGATCTAGCGGGGGGAAGTAATGAGCAGTTCTTC.

The rearrangement uses TRBV9 and TRBJ2-5; 7 nucleotides match TRBD1. CDR1 is SGDLS and CDR2 is YYNGEE in the germline V gene. V shed 4 bases and J 1 base; nucleotides not matched to a gene: 4. This CDR3 is built from 14 residues. The CDR3 DNA is TGTGCCAGCAGCACCACAGGGGTCCAAGAGACCCAGTACTTC. This sequence encodes CASSTTGVQETQYF. Filled out from reference TRBV9 and TRBJ2-5, the complete variable domain reads DSGVTQTPKHLITATGQRVTLRCSPRSGDLSVYWYQQSLDQGLQFLIQYYNGEERAKGNILERFSAQQFPDLHSELNLSSLELGDSALYFCASSTTGVQETQYFGPGTRLLVL.

This clonotype appeared a few times. The junction departs from the called germline gene at one end, perhaps through a read error. As DNA, the CDR3 is TGTGCCAGCAGTTCGTACGGATTCACAGACACGCAGTATTTT. It codes for CASSSYGFTDTQYF. The rearrangement uses TRBV6-2 or TRBV6-3 and TRBJ2-3; D remains unclear. Germline CDR1 reads MNHEY; CDR2 reads SVGEGT. CDR3 length equals 14 residues.